The rows below give T cell receptor beta chains drawn from one sample of a study of CD8+CD57+ T cells in acquired aplastic anemia. From the reads, TCRdb called clonotypes with MiXCR, one entry per CDR3 protein. The table has about 220,000 distinct CDR3 sequences, 34% seen once. Source material: sorted CD4+, CD8+, or CD8+CD57+ T cells (not recorded which) from PBMCs. These receptors were obtained from a human donor in good health, serving as a control. The CDR3 runs from the conserved cysteine through the conserved F or W. A D gene is named only where the DNA matches it firmly. The size entry is marked missing in some rows and otherwise reads once, few, many or a size class.

TRBV12-3/TRBV12-4,many,.,TRBJ2-1,CASSFDGEQFF,TGTGCCAGCAGTTTTGATGGTGAGCAGTTCTTC
TRBV20-1,many,TRBD1,TRBJ1-2,CSARSGGYGYTF,TGCAGTGCTAGGTCAGGGGGGTATGGCTACACCTTC
TRBV20-1,.,TRBD1,TRBJ1-6,CSARARDRGWNSPLHF,TGCAGTGCTAGAGCCCGAGACAGGGGCTGGAATTCACCCCTCCACTTT
TRBV20-1,many,.,TRBJ1-1,CSARKQGPTEAFF,TGCAGTGCTAGAAAACAGGGCCCCACTGAAGCTTTCTTT
TRBV10-3,.,.,TRBJ2-7,CAISAQGYPYEQYF,TGTGCCATCAGCGCACAGGGTTACCCCTACGAGCAGTACTTC
TRBV19,once,.,TRBJ1-1,CASSITGHRTEAFF,TGTGCCAGTAGTATCACGGGACACCGAACTGAAGCTTTCTTT
TRBV5-5,few,.,TRBJ2-2,CASSRNWLGELFF,TGTGCCAGCAGCAGAAACTGGCTAGGGGAGCTGTTTTTT
TRBV5-1,.,.,TRBJ2-3,CASSLGSAGDTDTQYF,TGCGCCAGCAGCTTGGGATCGGCAGGGGACACAGATACGCAGTATTTT
TRBV5-1,many,.,TRBJ2-1,CASSSPGLGQFF,TGCGCCAGCAGCTCACCGGGACTGGGACAGTTCTTC
TRBV2,few,.,TRBJ2-7,CASRKDGRLTDEQYF,TGTGCCAGCAGGAAGGACGGACGGCTGACCGACGAGCAGTACTTC
TRBV2,many,TRBD1,TRBJ1-1,CASAGQMNTEAFF,TGTGCCAGCGCGGGACAGATGAACACTGAAGCTTTCTTT
TRBV20-1,.,TRBD1,TRBJ2-1,CSARGTGVHEQFF,TGCAGTGCTAGAGGTACAGGGGTCCACGAGCAGTTCTTC
TRBV19,.,TRBD1,TRBJ1-6,CASETGTGDSPLHF,TGTGCCAGTGAAACCGGGACAGGGGATTCACCCCTCCACTTT
TRBV24-1,many,.,TRBJ2-3,CATSVSGGADTQYF,TGTGCCACCAGTGTCTCGGGGGGCGCAGATACGCAGTATTTT
TRBV20-1,.,.,TRBJ2-5,CSARDHQGETQYF,TGCAGTGCTAGAGATCACCAGGGAGAGACCCAGTACTTC
TRBV10-2,.,.,TRBJ2-7,CASSELTGAGLYEQYF,TGCGCCAGCAGTGAGTTGACGGGAGCCGGACTTTACGAGCAGTACTTC
TRBV30,few,.,TRBJ1-2,CAWSLGRPAYGYTF,TGTGCCTGGAGTTTGGGCAGGCCTGCCTATGGCTACACCTTC
TRBV2,many,.,TRBJ1-6,CASSVLDGPILYNSPLHF,TGTGCCAGCAGTGTTTTGGACGGGCCCATCTTGTATAATTCACCCCTCCACTTT
TRBV7-2,many,.,TRBJ1-5,CASSLQGPYQPQHF,TGTGCCAGCAGCTTACAGGGGCCCTATCAGCCCCAGCATTTT
TRBV13,.,.,TRBJ2-1,CASSLFFESLSGDYNEQFF,TGTGCCAGCAGCCTCTTTTTTGAATCCCTAAGCGGAGACTACAATGAGCAGTTCTTC
TRBV10-3,.,.,TRBJ1-1,CAISDREAHEAFF,TGTGCCATCAGTGACAGGGAGGCCCATGAAGCTTTCTTT
TRBV7-2,once,.,TRBJ1-1,CASRHPGTKSTEAFF,TGTGCCAGCAGACACCCCGGGACAAAGAGCACTGAAGCTTTCTTT
TRBV6-5,few,TRBD2,TRBJ2-7,CASSYRRLAGDEQYF,TGTGCCAGCAGTTACAGGCGTCTAGCGGGAGACGAGCAGTACTTC
TRBV2,.,.,TRBJ2-1,CASVQGGGSVHNEQFF,TGTGCCAGCGTACAGGGGGGGGGCTCCGTACACAATGAGCAGTTCTTC
TRBV20-1,many,TRBD1,TRBJ2-1,CSAARTGGGTYNEQFF,TGCAGTGCTGCCCGTACAGGGGGCGGAACGTACAATGAGCAGTTCTTC
TRBV24-1,many,.,TRBJ2-2,CATSRIQGDTGELFF,TGTGCCACCAGCCGAATACAGGGTGACACCGGGGAGCTGTTTTTT